The source of this T cell receptor (beta chain) is a study of T cells after yellow fever vaccination. TCRdb called the 5' RACE reads again in MiXCR, with one record for every CDR3 protein. The sample lists around 310,000 distinct CDR3 sequences, 3.6% occurring once. V lost 6 bases and J lost 10, with 19 bases in between. From germline, CDR1 is DFQATT and CDR2 SNEGSKA (reference sequence). The CDR3 consists of 14 residues. This chain connects TRBV20-1 to TRBJ1-6; D gene ambiguous. The sequence derives from a man between 18 and 29 years old who received the YFV17D yellow fever vaccine. The source was PBMCs, collected on the day of the yellow fever booster vaccination. The CDR3 nucleotides read TGCAGTGCCCGAAGGTCCGGGAAAGTCTCACCCCTCCACTTT. This translates into CSARRSGKVSPLHF.